This T cell receptor beta chain was obtained from a study of molecular identifiers for immune sequencing clone quantification. The V end lost 3 bases, the J end lost 6 bases, and 3 bases lay between the germline ends. The length of the CDR3 is 11 residues. Germline V gene sequence: CDR1 GTSNPN, CDR2 SVGIG (reference sequence). Library preparation followed earlier protocols using designated TCR primers. One entry per CDR3 protein results from TCRdb running MiXCR on the PCR reads. There are nearly 650,000 distinct CDR3 sequences in the sample; around 25% occur only once, and approximately 0.75% lies in the top ten. This clonotype came up many times. Naive CD8 library inputs spanned roughly 17,000 to 1,000,000 sorted cells and 10%, 30% or 50% RNA. Naive CD8 T cells were sorted as CD8+CD4-CCR7+CD45RA+.

The TCR sequence derives from a human donor in good health. Some libraries in this study had Jurkat cell RNA spiked in. V is TRBV30 and J is TRBJ1-6; no definite D call. Specimen: naive CD8+ T cells from blood, with Jurkat cell RNA spiked in. Specified subset: FACS-sorted CD8+CD4-CCR7+CD45RA+ naive T cells. The CDR3 reads CAWSVNSPLHF. CDR3 nucleotides: TGTGCCTGGAGCGTTAATTCACCCCTCCACTTT.